This is a list of T cell receptor beta chains from one sample in a study of regulatory T cells in long-lasting Graves disease. A single record per CDR3 protein comes from TCRdb applying MiXCR to the multiplex PCR reads. Found here are 620,000 or so distinct CDR3 sequences, 15% to 20% of them singletons; the top ten hold 18%. Another study also made use of these data, one on T cells in Graves' hyperthyroidism and ophthalmopathy.

This sample comprised peripheral blood mononuclear cells (PBMCs), obtained at new diagnosis, from a patient treated with antithyroid drugs. Receptors were obtained from a woman in her twenties or thirties with Graves disease. CDR3s include the opening cysteine and the closing phenylalanine or tryptophan. D genes are given only for firm matches. Clone size is stated in some rows and not others, as once, few, many or a class when expanded.

j_gene,d_gene,abundance,v_gene,CDR3aa,CDR3nt
TRBJ1-2,TRBD1,few,TRBV20-1,CSARDSQGQGFANYGYTF,TGCAGTGCTAGAGATTCTCAAGGACAGGGGTTTGCAAACTATGGCTACACCTTC
TRBJ2-1,TRBD2,many,TRBV5-1,CASSLDTSGYNEQFF,TGCGCCAGCAGCTTGGACACTAGCGGGTACAATGAGCAGTTCTTC
TRBJ2-7,NA,many,TRBV28,CASSTTAYEQYF,TGTGCCAGCAGCACGACAGCCTACGAGCAGTACTTC
TRBJ2-5,NA,NA,TRBV27,CASSLGAGKGAQYF,TGTGCCAGCAGTTTGGGGGCGGGCAAAGGGGCCCAGTACTTC
TRBJ1-5,NA,many,TRBV6-1,CASSVKGSQHF,TGTGCCAGCAGTGTAAAGGGTTCCCAGCATTTT
TRBJ1-1,NA,many,TRBV11-2,CASSSRAIGTNTEAFF,TGTGCCAGCTCGTCTAGGGCAATTGGAACGAACACTGAAGCTTTCTTT
TRBJ2-4,TRBD1,many,TRBV2,CASIPDRLNIQYF,TGTGCCAGCATCCCGGACAGGTTAAACATTCAGTACTTC
TRBJ1-2,NA,few,TRBV6-1,CASTDQGSGGYTF,TGTGCCAGCACCGACCAGGGTAGCGGTGGCTACACCTTC
TRBJ2-5,TRBD2,many,TRBV7-2,CASSLSGSGETQYF,TGTGCCAGCAGCTTAAGCGGGAGCGGTGAGACCCAGTACTTC
TRBJ2-3,NA,few,TRBV9,CASSVDNTDTQYF,TGTGCCAGCAGCGTAGACAACACAGATACGCAGTATTTT
TRBJ1-2,NA,many,TRBV6-5,CASSYSAGADQGYTF,TGTGCCAGCAGTTACTCTGCCGGGGCTGATCAGGGCTACACCTTC
TRBJ2-7,NA,many,TRBV7-9,CASSPLWGDLTYEQYF,TGTGCCAGCAGCCCCCTATGGGGGGACCTTACCTACGAGCAGTACTTC
TRBJ2-7,TRBD2,NA,TRBV7-8,CASSLDLAVREQYF,TGTGCCAGCAGCTTAGACCTAGCGGTTCGCGAGCAGTACTTC
TRBJ2-2,TRBD1,few,TRBV3-1,CASRTGVTGELFF,TGTGCCAGCAGAACAGGGGTCACCGGGGAGCTGTTTTTT
TRBJ2-7,NA,NA,TRBV11-2,CASSLGPDLYEQYF,TGTGCCAGCAGCTTGGGACCGGATCTCTACGAGCAGTACTTC
TRBJ1-1,NA,few,TRBV3-1,CASSQAWGEAFF,TGTGCCAGCAGCCAAGCGTGGGGTGAAGCTTTCTTT
TRBJ2-7,NA,many,TRBV12-3/TRBV12-4,CASSWGKEQYF,TGTGCCAGCAGTTGGGGGAAAGAGCAGTACTTC
TRBJ1-5,TRBD1,NA,TRBV6-1,CASSEDGQGAPGNQPQHF,TGTGCCAGCAGTGAAGACGGACAGGGGGCGCCGGGCAATCAGCCCCAGCATTTT
TRBJ2-3,NA,many,TRBV20-1,CSAPSLRGTTDTQYF,TGCAGTGCTCCATCCTTGAGGGGGACCACAGATACGCAGTATTTT
TRBJ2-7,TRBD2,many,TRBV28,CASSRIGPTGLAGVEQYF,TGTGCCAGCAGCAGAATAGGGCCCACGGGACTAGCGGGAGTCGAGCAGTACTTC
TRBJ1-1,NA,few,TRBV20-1,CSARGGGPTEAFF,TGCAGTGCTAGAGGGGGTGGACCCACTGAAGCTTTCTTT
TRBJ1-4,TRBD1,NA,TRBV4-1,CASSQEDRVKLFF,TGCGCCAGCAGCCAAGAGGACAGGGTGAAACTGTTTTTT
TRBJ1-1,TRBD1,NA,TRBV5-1,CASSSHPQGAGTEAFF,TGCGCCAGCAGCTCACACCCACAGGGGGCTGGGACTGAAGCTTTCTTT
TRBJ2-3,TRBD1,few,TRBV5-1,CASSSDRPDTQYF,TGCGCCAGCAGCTCGGACAGGCCAGATACGCAGTATTTT
TRBJ2-3,TRBD1,NA,TRBV19,CASSIQSGQGADTQCF,TGTGCCAGTAGTATTCAATCGGGACAGGGAGCAGATACGCAGTGTTTT
TRBJ2-7,TRBD1,NA,TRBV10-3,CAIRRQGSSNYEQYF,TGTGCCATCCGAAGACAGGGTTCTTCCAACTACGAGCAGTACTTC
TRBJ2-1,TRBD2,NA,TRBV27,CVSRQIAGGNNEQFF,TGTGTCAGCAGGCAAATAGCGGGAGGAAACAATGAGCAGTTCTTC
TRBJ2-7,TRBD2,many,TRBV11-2,CASSPGPSLAGVRETQYF,TGTGCCAGCAGCCCCGGCCCCTCACTAGCGGGAGTTCGTGAGACGCAGTACTTC
TRBJ2-7,TRBD1,NA,TRBV9,CASSVGGTGDNEQYF,TGTGCCAGCAGCGTAGGGGGGACAGGGGACAACGAGCAGTACTTC
TRBJ2-1,NA,NA,TRBV27,CASGPRGTYNEQFF,TGTGCCAGCGGTCCCCGAGGGACCTACAATGAGCAGTTCTTC
TRBJ1-1,TRBD1,many,TRBV27,CASSPRDRRGEAFF,TGTGCCAGCAGTCCCCGGGACAGGCGGGGGGAAGCTTTCTTT
TRBJ2-7,TRBD2,NA,TRBV28,CASSVTSGMSSYEQYF,TGTGCCAGCAGTGTGACTAGCGGGATGAGCTCCTACGAGCAGTACTTC
TRBJ2-7,TRBD2,NA,TRBV11-1,CASSSPISGSSSYEQYF,TGTGCCAGCAGCTCACCTATCAGCGGGAGCAGCTCCTACGAGCAGTACTTC
TRBJ1-1,NA,few,TRBV28,CVSSFTRANTEAFF,TGTGTCAGCAGTTTTACCCGGGCGAACACTGAAGCTTTCTTT
TRBJ2-3,NA,NA,TRBV3-1,CASSPVAESTDTQYF,TGTGCCAGCAGTCCAGTAGCGGAGAGCACAGATACGCAGTATTTT
TRBJ2-3,NA,NA,TRBV28,CASQPVAVTDTQYF,TGTGCCAGCCAGCCGGTAGCGGTAACAGATACGCAGTATTTT
TRBJ2-1,TRBD2,few,TRBV3-1,CASSQWATSGANEQFF,TGTGCCAGCAGCCAATGGGCAACTAGCGGGGCCAATGAGCAGTTCTTC
TRBJ2-7,NA,many,TRBV5-1,CASRPGTSSYEQYF,TGCGCCAGCAGACCCGGGACCAGCTCCTACGAGCAGTACTTC
TRBJ1-3,NA,NA,TRBV27,CASSPWTAEDNTIYF,TGTGCCAGCAGTCCTTGGACAGCAGAGGACAACACCATATATTTT
TRBJ2-3,TRBD2,few,TRBV24-1,CATSDTSGRVADTQYF,TGTGCCACCAGTGATACTAGCGGGAGGGTAGCAGATACGCAGTATTTT
TRBJ2-6,NA,many,TRBV7-6,CASSSSPATGTGANVLTF,TGTGCCAGCAGCTCTTCTCCGGCTACGGGCACTGGGGCCAACGTCCTGACTTTC